The 4 T cell receptor beta chains given below trace back to one sample, sequenced in a study of cytomegalovirus exposure and HLA in healthy donors. PCR employed 60 Vbeta and 13 Jbeta primers. Produced via immunoSEQ multiplex PCR; TCRdb's table is partial and in-frame only. The sample has 99,000 or so clones; approximately 83% are singletons. Source material: PBMCs. The receptors derive from a man in his late teens or twenties in good health and CMV-seronegative.

The rearrangement links TRBV4-1 to TRBJ2-7, with 13 bases fitting TRBD2. The CDR3 is made up of 13 amino acids. The V and J ends lost 4 bases and 7 bases, in that order; junction bases with no gene match: 1. Germline V gene data show CDR1 as MGHRA and CDR2 as YSYEKL. CDR3 loop: CASSPGLAGEQYF. The CDR3 coding sequence is TGCGCCAGCAGCCCGGGACTAGCGGGAGAGCAGTACTTC.

The genes are TRBV7-3 and TRBJ2-1; TRBD2 matches 10 bases. This CDR3 comprises 17 residues. Germline V gives CDR1 SGHTA, CDR2 FQGTGA. V was clipped by 0 bases and J by 2 bases; unmatched bases: 4. CDR3 sequence (DNA): TGTGCCAGCAGCTTAACAGCTAGCGGGAGACCCTACAATGAGCAGTTCTTC. Translation: CASSLTASGRPYNEQFF. The variable domain in full, completed from reference TRBV7-3 and TRBJ2-1, reads GAGVSQTPSNKVTEKGKYVELRCDPISGHTALYWYRQSLGQGPEFLIYFQGTGAADDSGLPNDRFFAVRPEGSVSTLKIQRTERGDSAVYLCASSLTASGRPYNEQFFGPGTRLTVL.

The chain carries TRBV5-6 and TRBJ2-1; 10 bases fit TRBD2. Germline V CDR1 and CDR2: SGHDT, YYEEEE. Germline trimming cut 0 bases from V and 4 bases from J; bases unmatched to any gene: 4. This CDR3 is built from 16 residues. In DNA, the CDR3 is TGTGCCAGCAGCTTGGTGGCGACTAGCGGGTACAATGAGCAGTTCTTC. Translation: CASSLVATSGYNEQFF. The whole variable domain, filled in from reference TRBV5-6 and TRBJ2-1, reads DAGVTQSPTHLIKTRGQQVTLRCSPKSGHDTVSWYQQALGQGPQFIFQYYEEEERQRGNFPDRFSGHQFPNYSSELNVNALLLGDSALYLCASSLVATSGYNEQFFGPGTRLTVL.

In DNA, the CDR3 is TGTGCCAGCAGCTTCCACAGGGTCGGCAATGAGCAGTTCTTC. It codes for CASSFHRVGNEQFF. The V call is TRBV9, the J call TRBJ2-1; D possibly corresponds to TRBD1 (6 bases). CDR3 length: 14 amino acids. V was shortened by 4 bases and J by 6 bases, with 14 bases between the two germline ends. Germline V gene data show CDR1 as SGDLS and CDR2 as YYNGEE.